These 30 T cell receptor beta chains were all obtained from the same sample, sequenced in a study of Ad26.COV2.S vaccination and SARS-CoV-2 variants. Assay used: immunoSEQ multiplex PCR; TCRdb lists only in-frame clones, some missing. The data contain around 450,000 clones, roughly 89% of them seen just once; the ten biggest clones take up around 2.6%. Treatment here: some 20 received Ad26.COV2.S at low or high dose, single or two shots; about 5 received placebo; per-sample allocation not given. Day 63 following the first vaccine or placebo injection was when the samples were taken. Sequences were derived from peripheral blood, sampled in a trial of Ad26.COV2.S vaccine versus placebo. The receptors originated from a person aged 18-60 years who received the Ad26.COV2.S COVID-19 vaccine or a placebo.

This clone was detected a few times. The J gene is TRBJ1-3, the V gene TRBV20-1; D not certain. CDR3 length: 14 residues. The V and J ends lost 3 bases and 0 bases respectively, with 9 bases between them. Germline lookup yields CDR1 DFQATT and CDR2 SNEGSKA (reference sequence). Written as DNA, the CDR3 is TGCAGTGCTAGTGAGACACCCTCTGGAAACACCATATATTTT. This sequence encodes CSASETPSGNTIYF.

The chain has TRBV7-9 and TRBJ1-2; no reliable D call. Germline CDR1 is SEHNR and CDR2 is FQNEAQ (reference sequence). This CDR3 has 13 residues. V lost 5 bases, J lost 8 bases, and 15 bases lay in between. The CDR3 sequence is CASSPDGNQGYTF. The CDR3 DNA reads as TGTGCCAGCAGCCCGGACGGAAATCAGGGCTACACCTTC.

This clone has just one count. The chain links TRBV6-5 to TRBJ1-2; D perhaps matches TRBD1 (5 bases). CDR3 length equals 14 residues. Germline CDR1 and CDR2: MNHEY and SVGAGI. Trimming left V 8 bases short and J 3 bases short, with 16 bases between. The CDR3 DNA reads TGTGCCAGCGGGCCAATGTGGGGCGACTATGGCTACACCTTC. Translating gives CASGPMWGDYGYTF.

The rearrangement uses TRBV3-1 (or the pseudogene TRBV3-2) and TRBJ1-1, with D possibly being TRBD1 (5 bases). V shed 4 bases and J shed 1 base, with 16 bases lying between them. The CDR3 has 16 residues. Germline values: CDR1 LGHDT, CDR2 YNNKEL (reference sequence). CDR3 amino acids: CASSPPGGVRNTEAFF. The CDR3, as DNA: TGTGCCAGCAGCCCACCAGGAGGGGTTAGGAACACTGAAGCTTTCTTT.

The genes are TRBV5-4 and TRBJ2-6; D gene ambiguous. The germline CDR1 and CDR2 sequences are SGHNT and YYREEE (reference sequence). The V gene lost 3 bases and the J gene lost 1 base, with 11 bases spanning the gap. CDR3 length equals 16 residues. The CDR3 sequence: CASSSLGRSGANVLTF. DNA of the CDR3: TGTGCCAGCAGCTCACTTGGCAGGTCTGGGGCCAACGTCCTGACTTTC.

The chain employs TRBV3-1 (or the pseudogene TRBV3-2) and TRBJ1-1, with D perhaps TRBD1 (5 bases). This CDR3 has 14 residues. Germline loops: CDR1 LGHDT, CDR2 YNNKEL (reference sequence). Trimming removed 3 bases from V and 3 bases from J, with 11 bases in between. As DNA, the CDR3 is TGTGCCAGCAGCCACAGGGACTGGGACACTGAAGCTTTCTTT. Translated, it gives CASSHRDWDTEAFF.

This clone showed up just once. The V gene is TRBV30, the J gene TRBJ1-4; maybe TRBD1 (6 bases). The germline V gene has CDR1 GTSNPN and CDR2 SVGIG (reference sequence). Trimming shortened V by 0 bases and J by 7 bases, and 12 bases separated the two germline ends. This CDR3 region has 14 residues. CDR3 DNA: TGTGCCTGGAGTGTGGGCAGGGGCCTTGAAAAACTGTTTTTT. This codes for CAWSVGRGLEKLFF.

J is TRBJ2-1 and V is TRBV11-2; 7 nucleotides align to TRBD2. This CDR3 has 16 residues. The germline V gene encodes CDR1 SGHAT and CDR2 FQNNGV. V lost 4 bases and J lost 2; bases outside the gene matches: 8. CDR3 sequence: CASSSIRDYPYNEQFF. The CDR3 DNA follows: TGTGCCAGCAGCTCCATCCGGGACTACCCCTACAATGAGCAGTTCTTC.

The chain has TRBV18 and TRBJ2-7; possibly TRBD1 for D (6 bases). This CDR3 region has 14 residues. Germline CDR1 and CDR2: KGHSH and LQKENI. The V gene lost 5 bases and the J gene lost 2 bases, with 13 bases spanning the gap. In DNA form, the CDR3 reads TGTGCCAGCTCATCCTCGACAGGTGCCTACGAGCAGTACGTC. As protein: CASSSSTGAYEQYV.

V is TRBV19 and J is TRBJ1-6; 10 bases match TRBD1. V trimming: 6 bases; J trimming: 10 bases; junction bases outside the gene matches: 6. The CDR3 runs to 14 residues. The germline gives CDR1 LNHDA, CDR2 SQIVND (reference sequence). As DNA, the CDR3 is TGTGCCAGTAGCGTCCGGGACAGGGGCTCACCCCTCCACTTT. Protein product: CASSVRDRGSPLHF.

This chain joins TRBV29-1 and TRBJ2-3, with 14 bases aligning to TRBD2. This CDR3 spans 14 amino acids. The J segment lost 4 bases and the V segment lost 5 bases, leaving 2 bases of the junction unmatched. Germline loops: CDR1 SQVTM, CDR2 ANQGSEA. In DNA form, the CDR3 reads TGCAGCGTTCTGGGACTAGCGGGAGCAGATACGCAGTATTTT. Protein product: CSVLGLAGADTQYF.

The V gene is TRBV3-1 (or the pseudogene TRBV3-2), the J gene TRBJ2-5, with 8 nucleotides matching TRBD2. Per the germline V gene, CDR1 is LGHDT and CDR2 is YNNKEL (reference sequence). With V trimmed by 6 bases and J by 1 base, 4 bases remained unmatched. The CDR3 spans 14 residues. The CDR3 region is CASSTRGGQETQYF. The CDR3 DNA follows: TGTGCCAGCAGTACACGGGGGGGCCAAGAGACCCAGTACTTC.

The V gene is TRBV5-5, the J gene TRBJ2-7, with 8 positions matching TRBD1. V lost 0 bases to trimming and J lost 3 bases; unmatched junction nucleotides: 5. Germline V lookup: CDR1 SGHKS, CDR2 YYEKEE (reference sequence). The CDR3 covers 15 residues. In nucleotides, the CDR3 is TGTGCCAGCAGCTTGGCCTGGACAGGGAACTACGAGCAGTACTTC. Protein sequence: CASSLAWTGNYEQYF.

V gene TRBV13 combines with J gene TRBJ2-7, with D maybe TRBD2 (6 bases). V dropped 8 bases and J dropped 4 bases, with 18 bases sitting between them. This CDR3 contains 14 residues. Germline V gene lookup returns CDR1 PRHDT and CDR2 FYEKMQ (reference sequence). CDR3 amino acids: CASSEGTYQYEQYF. In DNA, the CDR3 is TGTGCCAGCTCCGAGGGGACTTACCAATACGAGCAGTACTTC.

This clone was seen a few times. V usage is TRBV5-4 and J usage is TRBJ2-2, with unresolved D. V lost 0 bases, J lost 7 bases, and 16 bases lay in between. The CDR3 length is 16 residues. Germline CDR1 and CDR2: SGHNT and YYREEE (reference sequence). CDR3 coding DNA: TGTGCCAGCAGCTTGGGTGTGTCTAGATTGTTCGGGGAGCTGTTTTTT. Residues: CASSLGVSRLFGELFF. The full variable domain, in which reference TRBV5-4 and TRBJ2-2 provide the parts outside the CDR3, is ETGVTQSPTHLIKTRGQQVTLRCSSQSGHNTVSWYQQALGQGPQFIFQYYREEENGRGNFPPRFSGLQFPNYSSELNVNALELDDSALYLCASSLGVSRLFGELFFGEGSRLTVL.

The V and J genes are TRBV7-8 and TRBJ1-1; D ambiguous. V was clipped by 1 base and J by 1 base, with 10 bases between them. This CDR3 is built from 15 residues. CDR1 and CDR2 (germline): SGHVS, FQNEAQ. Here the CDR3 DNA reads TGTGCCAGCAGCTTAGAGGCCCTCTCGAACACTGAAGCTTTCTTT. Its protein is CASSLEALSNTEAFF. The whole variable domain, remainder taken from reference TRBV7-8 and TRBJ1-1, is GAGVSQSPRYKVAKRGQDVALRCDPISGHVSLFWYQQALGQGPEFLTYFQNEAQLDKSGLPSDRFFAERPEGSVSTLKIQRTQQEDSAVYLCASSLEALSNTEAFFGQGTRLTVV.

The CDR3 DNA reads as TGTGCCAGCAGCATTTCCGGGGGACCCACCGGGGAGCTGTTTTTT. Amino acid sequence: CASSISGGPTGELFF. The V gene is TRBV7-3, the J gene TRBJ2-2; possible D gene TRBD2, 6 bases. CDR3 length: 15 amino acids. CDR1 is SGHTA, CDR2 FQGTGA, per germline. Trimming pared 5 bases from V and 4 bases from J, leaving 14 bases between.

This clone has just a few counts. This chain uses TRBV4-2 with TRBJ2-3; D possibly corresponds to TRBD2 (5 bases). V was trimmed by 3 bases and J by 9 bases, leaving 16 bases between them. The CDR3 loop spans 14 amino acids. Germline assignment: CDR1 LGHNA and CDR2 YNFKEQ. This CDR3 is CASSQDLGPRTQYF. The CDR3 DNA sequence: TGTGCCAGCAGCCAGGACTTGGGCCCACGGACGCAGTATTTT.

The V call is TRBV21-1, the J call TRBJ2-3; TRBD1, the table's D call, was not compared with the DNA. TRBV21-1 is a pseudogene locus. This CDR3 is 16 amino acids long. This CDR3 is CASSKRTALSTDTQYF. The CDR3 nucleotides read TGTGCCAGCAGCAAGAGGACAGCCCTTAGCACAGATACGCAGTATTTT.

The chain has TRBV9 and TRBJ1-1; D is uncertain. The CDR3 runs 14 residues. Trimming took off 0 bases at V and 1 base at J, with 7 bases between the two ends. CDR1 is SGDLS, CDR2 YYNGEE, per germline. The CDR3 nucleotides are TGTGCCAGCAGCGTAGTGGAAGGGAACACTGAAGCTTTCTTT. Translation gives CASSVVEGNTEAFF.

The chain employs TRBV7-3 and TRBJ1-6; D unresolved. CDR1 is SGHTA and CDR2 is FQGTGA in the germline V gene. The CDR3 runs 14 residues. The germline V and J ends were trimmed by 0 bases and 9 bases, with 9 bases remaining between them. The chain's CDR3 is CASSLTAGASPLHF. In DNA form, the CDR3 reads TGTGCCAGCAGCTTAACGGCGGGAGCTTCACCCCTCCACTTT.

The table lists this clone with a count of one. The CDR3 sequence: CAWSGVGGGNSPLHF. Here the CDR3 DNA reads TGTGCCTGGAGTGGTGTTGGAGGGGGTAATTCACCCCTCCACTTT. The chain recombines TRBV30 with TRBJ1-6; weak D call: TRBD1 (6 bases). Germline V gives CDR1 GTSNPN, CDR2 SVGIG (reference sequence). CDR3 length: 15 residues. Trimming left V 1 base short and J 6 bases short, with 13 bases between.

This clone was detected once. V usage is TRBV5-1 and J usage is TRBJ2-5; 12 nucleotides line up with TRBD2. J was trimmed by 4 bases and V by 0 bases; bases with no gene match: 10. The CDR3 loop spans 18 amino acids. Germline values: CDR1 SGHRS, CDR2 YFSETQ. CDR3 sequence reads: CASSLVRWTSGELETQYF. CDR3 bases: TGCGCCAGCAGCTTGGTTCGCTGGACTAGCGGGGAGCTAGAGACCCAGTACTTC.

This clone was seen a single time. This chain's CDR3 is CASSLAGTSYNEQFF. The CDR3 DNA reads TGCGCCAGCAGCTTGGCGGGGACATCCTACAATGAGCAGTTCTTC. The chain couples TRBV5-1 to TRBJ2-1; possible D gene TRBD1, 6 bases. Germline CDR1 reads SGHRS; CDR2 reads YFSETQ. The V end lost 0 bases, the J end lost 1 base, and 8 bases lay between the germline ends. The CDR3 loop spans 15 amino acids.

The rearrangement joins TRBV28 to TRBJ2-5, with 9 bases that match TRBD1. The CDR3 consists of 15 residues. J was trimmed by 5 bases and V by 6 bases; bases with no gene match: 10. Germline-derived CDR1 and CDR2 are MDHEN and SYDVKM. CDR3 in amino acids: CASRTPGTGMETQYF. The DNA for the CDR3 is TGTGCCAGCAGGACCCCCGGGACAGGGATGGAGACCCAGTACTTC.

This clone was seen a handful of times. The rearrangement links TRBV6-5 to TRBJ2-7; D call uncertain. The CDR3 consists of 12 residues. Per germline, CDR1 MNHEY and CDR2 SVGAGI. V lost 7 bases and J 6 bases, leaving 13 bases between the germline ends. CDR3: CASISVGSEQYF. In DNA, the CDR3 is TGTGCCAGCATCTCAGTAGGATCCGAGCAGTACTTC.

The chain carries TRBV3-1 (or the pseudogene TRBV3-2) and TRBJ1-2; 8 bases line up with TRBD1. Trimming removed 3 bases from V and 4 bases from J; junction bases left unmatched: 4. The CDR3 is 14 residues long. Per germline, CDR1 LGHDT and CDR2 YNNKEL (reference sequence). The CDR3 spells CASSQITGGYGYTF. The CDR3 DNA follows: TGTGCCAGCAGCCAGATCACAGGGGGCTATGGCTACACCTTC.

The chain has TRBV15 and TRBJ1-4, with TRBD1 matching over 7 bases. This CDR3 contains 15 residues. Trimming cost V 1 base and J 7 bases; bases outside gene matches: 6. CDR1 is LNHNV, CDR2 YYDKDF, per germline (reference sequence). Here the CDR3 DNA reads TGTGCCACCAGCAGAGTCGGCAGGGGGACTGAAAAACTGTTTTTT. Its translation: CATSRVGRGTEKLFF.

This clone was observed a few times. The gene calls are TRBV5-4 and TRBJ1-3, with D perhaps matching TRBD1 (5 bases). Per the germline V gene, CDR1 is SGHNT and CDR2 is YYREEE (reference sequence). V was shortened by 4 bases and J by 2 bases, with 10 bases between the two germline ends. The CDR3 extends over 14 amino acids. The CDR3 sequence: CASSIPGAGNTIYF. CDR3 DNA: TGTGCCAGCAGCATCCCGGGGGCTGGAAACACCATATATTTT. The complete variable domain, with remaining parts taken from reference TRBV5-4 and TRBJ1-3, reads ETGVTQSPTHLIKTRGQQVTLRCSSQSGHNTVSWYQQALGQGPQFIFQYYREEENGRGNFPPRFSGLQFPNYSSELNVNALELDDSALYLCASSIPGAGNTIYFGEGSWLTVV.

The table lists this clone with a count of one. The rearrangement joins TRBV6-5 to TRBJ1-2; no clear D gene. The CDR3 consists of 13 residues. V was shortened by 0 bases and J by 2 bases, with 4 bases between the two germline ends. Germline CDR1 is MNHEY and CDR2 is SVGAGI. The CDR3 DNA reads as TGTGCCAGCAGTTACTCCCGGAACTATGGCTACACCTTC. Translating it yields CASSYSRNYGYTF.